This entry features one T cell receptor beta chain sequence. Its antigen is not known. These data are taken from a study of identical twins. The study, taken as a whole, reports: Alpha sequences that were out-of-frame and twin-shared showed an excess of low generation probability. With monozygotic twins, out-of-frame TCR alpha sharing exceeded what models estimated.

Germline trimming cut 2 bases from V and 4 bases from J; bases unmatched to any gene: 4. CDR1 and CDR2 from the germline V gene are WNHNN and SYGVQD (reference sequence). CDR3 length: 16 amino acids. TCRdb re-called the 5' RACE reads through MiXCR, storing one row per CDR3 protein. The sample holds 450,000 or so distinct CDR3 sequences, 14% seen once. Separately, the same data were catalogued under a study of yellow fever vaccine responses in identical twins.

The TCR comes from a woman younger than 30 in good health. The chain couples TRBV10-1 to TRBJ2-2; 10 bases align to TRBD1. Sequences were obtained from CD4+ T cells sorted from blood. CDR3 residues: CASSEKDRGITGELFF. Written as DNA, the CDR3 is TGCGCCAGCAGTGAGAAGGACAGGGGGATCACCGGGGAGCTGTTTTTT.